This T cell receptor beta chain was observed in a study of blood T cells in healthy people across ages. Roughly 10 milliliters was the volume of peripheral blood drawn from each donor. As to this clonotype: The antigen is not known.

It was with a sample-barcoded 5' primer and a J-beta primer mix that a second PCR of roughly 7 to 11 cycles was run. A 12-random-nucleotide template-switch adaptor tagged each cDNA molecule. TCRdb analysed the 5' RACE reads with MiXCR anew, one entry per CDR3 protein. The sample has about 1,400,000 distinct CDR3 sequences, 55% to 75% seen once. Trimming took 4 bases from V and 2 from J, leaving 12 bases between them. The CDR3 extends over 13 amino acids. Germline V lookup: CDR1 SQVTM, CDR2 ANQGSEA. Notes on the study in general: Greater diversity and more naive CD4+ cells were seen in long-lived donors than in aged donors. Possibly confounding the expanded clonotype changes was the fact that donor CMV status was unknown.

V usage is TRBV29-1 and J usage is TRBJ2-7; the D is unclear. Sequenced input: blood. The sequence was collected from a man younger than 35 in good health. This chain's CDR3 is CSVADGKPYEQYF. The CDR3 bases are TGCAGCGTTGCGGACGGAAAACCCTACGAGCAGTACTTC.